This note documents a single T cell receptor (beta chain) sequence. Its matching antigen is unknown. Pooled together were second doses at about 4 or about 12 weeks. The table came from immunoSEQ multiplex PCR; TCRdb's copy has only in-frame clones and leaves some out. This sample has around 120,000 clones, with roughly 90% found just once. This CDR3 is 16 amino acids long. Trimming pared 4 bases from V and 1 base from J, leaving 17 bases between. Germline V lookup: CDR1 SGDLS, CDR2 YYNGEE. This sample was included in a study of T cell responses to AZD1222 COVID-19 vaccine. Findings and caveats of the study: The donor group comprised mostly white British people and more females; the analysis possibly underestimated clonal diversity. A rise in Spike-specific TCR breadth and depth followed two AZD1222 doses.

The sequence derives from an adult who received the AZD1222 COVID-19 vaccine. The chain couples TRBV9 to TRBJ1-1, with D uncertain. The sequences come from peripheral blood, collected 28 days after the second AZD1222 dose. The CDR3 here is CASSPTPWTENTEAFF. The CDR3 bases are TGTGCCAGCAGCCCCACACCCTGGACCGAGAACACTGAAGCTTTCTTT.